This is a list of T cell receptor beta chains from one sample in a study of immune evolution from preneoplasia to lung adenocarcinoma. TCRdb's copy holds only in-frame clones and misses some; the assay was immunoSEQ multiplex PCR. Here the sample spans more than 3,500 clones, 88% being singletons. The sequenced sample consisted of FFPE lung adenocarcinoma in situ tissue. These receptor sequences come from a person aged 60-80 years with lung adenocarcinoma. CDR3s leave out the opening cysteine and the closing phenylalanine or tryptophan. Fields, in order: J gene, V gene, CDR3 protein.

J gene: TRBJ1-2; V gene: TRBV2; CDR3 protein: ASGGGLQGYDYGYT
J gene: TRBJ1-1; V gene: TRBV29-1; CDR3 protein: SLGGREKAF
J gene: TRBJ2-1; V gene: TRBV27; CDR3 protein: ASSFTLRPYNEQF
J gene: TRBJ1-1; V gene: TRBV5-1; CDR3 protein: ASSFSGDTEAF
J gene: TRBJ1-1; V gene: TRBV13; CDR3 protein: ASSLGAGNTEAF
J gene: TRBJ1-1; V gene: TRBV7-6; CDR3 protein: ASSLGRDMNTEAF
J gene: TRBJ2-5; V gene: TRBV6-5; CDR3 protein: ASVRGVTQY
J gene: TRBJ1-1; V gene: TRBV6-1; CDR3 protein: ASSPTSGQGHEAF
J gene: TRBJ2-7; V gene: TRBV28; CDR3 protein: ASSLIAQVYEQY
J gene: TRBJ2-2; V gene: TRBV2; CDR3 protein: ASSELDRNTGELF
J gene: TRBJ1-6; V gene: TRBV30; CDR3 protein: AWSTGGNGSPLH
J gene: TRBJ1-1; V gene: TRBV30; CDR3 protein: ACQFKGGTEAF
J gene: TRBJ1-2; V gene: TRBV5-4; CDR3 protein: ASSLAGTDGYGYT
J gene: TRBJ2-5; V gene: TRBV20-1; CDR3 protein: SASKEETQY
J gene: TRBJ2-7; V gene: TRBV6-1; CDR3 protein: ASTEWVSSYEQY
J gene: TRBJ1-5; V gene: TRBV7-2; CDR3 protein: ASSLTGSNQPQH
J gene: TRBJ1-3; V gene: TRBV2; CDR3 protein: ASKGDGSGNTIY
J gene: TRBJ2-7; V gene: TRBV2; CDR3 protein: ASSGSAGAYEQY
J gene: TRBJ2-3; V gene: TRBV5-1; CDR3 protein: ASGRDRVADTQY
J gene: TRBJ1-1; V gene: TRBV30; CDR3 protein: AWMGDRGRSAF
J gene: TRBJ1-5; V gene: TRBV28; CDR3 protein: ASSFGGRGRPQH
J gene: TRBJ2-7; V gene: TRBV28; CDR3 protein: ASGSYRGGSYEQY
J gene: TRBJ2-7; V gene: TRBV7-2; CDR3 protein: ASSLATSGYEQY
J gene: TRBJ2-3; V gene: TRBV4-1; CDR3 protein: ASSQTRTSGRTTDTQY
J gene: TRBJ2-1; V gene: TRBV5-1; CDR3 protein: ASSLGGVSNEQF
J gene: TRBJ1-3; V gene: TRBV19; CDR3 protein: ASSMGPGSGNTIY
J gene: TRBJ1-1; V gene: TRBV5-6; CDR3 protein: ASTPGAGEYTEAF
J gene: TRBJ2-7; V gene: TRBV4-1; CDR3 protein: ASSHTGQPYEQY
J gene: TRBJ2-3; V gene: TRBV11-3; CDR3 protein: ASSLGGSTDTQY
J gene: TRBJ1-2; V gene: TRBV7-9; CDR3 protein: ASSPGGVNYGYT
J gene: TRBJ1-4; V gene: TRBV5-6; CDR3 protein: ASSLAQARNEKLF
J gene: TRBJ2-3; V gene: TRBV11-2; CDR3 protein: ASSRGGDTQY
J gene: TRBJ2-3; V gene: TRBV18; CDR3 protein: ASSPTGGTDTQY